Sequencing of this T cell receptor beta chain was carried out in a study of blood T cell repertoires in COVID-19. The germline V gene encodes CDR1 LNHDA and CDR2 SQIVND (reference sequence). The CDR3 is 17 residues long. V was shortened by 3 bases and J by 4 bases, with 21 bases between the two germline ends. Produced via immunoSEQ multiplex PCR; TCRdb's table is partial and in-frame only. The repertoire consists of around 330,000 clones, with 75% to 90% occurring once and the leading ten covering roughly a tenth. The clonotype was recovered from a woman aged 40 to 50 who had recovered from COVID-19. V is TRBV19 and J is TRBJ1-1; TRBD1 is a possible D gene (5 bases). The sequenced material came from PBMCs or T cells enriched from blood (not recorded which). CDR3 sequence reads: CASSIRVGGFLGTEAFF. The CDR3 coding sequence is TGTGCCAGTAGTATTCGAGTGGGGGGATTTTTAGGCACTGAAGCTTTCTTT.